This TCR beta chain is from a study of blood T cell repertoires in COVID-19. Across the study: PBMCs, B-cell-depleted T cells, or T cells provided the cDNA or gDNA that made up the material.

Germline values: CDR1 LNHDA, CDR2 SQIVND (reference sequence). Trimming stripped 7 bases from V and 4 bases from J, with 10 bases between. CDR3 length equals 12 residues. Per the authors' pipeline: It was from reference gene primer amplification that nucleated cell counts were estimated. The data were produced by immunoSEQ multiplex PCR, yet TCRdb's version contains in-frame clones alone and is incomplete. That table gives V, J and clone size, and the DNA gave D and trimming. Of about 74,000 clones in the sample, roughly 90% were seen once. The sequencing input was peripheral blood. The receptor was isolated from a human donor in a cohort sampled during active COVID-19. The rearrangement links TRBV19 to TRBJ1-2; TRBD1 might be the D (6 bases). CDR3 sequence: CASNGGLYGYTF. The CDR3 DNA follows: TGTGCCAGTAACGGGGGGCTCTATGGCTACACCTTC.